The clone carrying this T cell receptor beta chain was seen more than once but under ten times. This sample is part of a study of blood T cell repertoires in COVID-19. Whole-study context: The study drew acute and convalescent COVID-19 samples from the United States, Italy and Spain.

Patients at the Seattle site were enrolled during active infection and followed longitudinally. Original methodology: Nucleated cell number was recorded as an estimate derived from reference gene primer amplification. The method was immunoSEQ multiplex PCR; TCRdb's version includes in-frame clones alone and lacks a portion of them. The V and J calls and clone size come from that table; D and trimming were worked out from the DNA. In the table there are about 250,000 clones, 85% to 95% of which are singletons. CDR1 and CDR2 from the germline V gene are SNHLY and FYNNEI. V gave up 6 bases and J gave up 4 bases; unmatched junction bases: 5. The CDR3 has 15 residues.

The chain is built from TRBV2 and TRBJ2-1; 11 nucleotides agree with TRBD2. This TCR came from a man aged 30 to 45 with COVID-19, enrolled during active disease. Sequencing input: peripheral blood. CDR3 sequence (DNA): TGTGCCAGCAGGCCAACTAGCGGGGGTTACAATGAGCAGTTCTTC. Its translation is CASRPTSGGYNEQFF.